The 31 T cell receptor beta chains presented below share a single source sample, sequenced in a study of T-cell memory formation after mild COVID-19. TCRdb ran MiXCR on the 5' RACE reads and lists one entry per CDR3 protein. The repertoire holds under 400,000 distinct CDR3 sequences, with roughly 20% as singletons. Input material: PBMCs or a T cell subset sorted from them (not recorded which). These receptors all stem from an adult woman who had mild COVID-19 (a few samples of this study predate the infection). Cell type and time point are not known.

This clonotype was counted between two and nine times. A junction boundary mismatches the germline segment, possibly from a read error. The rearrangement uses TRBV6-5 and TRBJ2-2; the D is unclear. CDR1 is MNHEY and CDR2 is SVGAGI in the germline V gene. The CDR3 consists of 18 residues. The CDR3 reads CASSYSGPATTLTGELFF. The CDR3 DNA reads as TGTGCCAGCAGCTACTCCGGTCCGGCCACGACCCTCACCGGGGAGCTGTTTTTT.

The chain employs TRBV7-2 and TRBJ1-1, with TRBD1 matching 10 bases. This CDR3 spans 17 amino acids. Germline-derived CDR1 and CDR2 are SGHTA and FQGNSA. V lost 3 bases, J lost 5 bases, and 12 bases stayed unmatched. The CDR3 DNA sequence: TGTGCCAGCAGCTTCTTAATGGGACAGGGGAACGAGACTGAAGCTTTCTTT. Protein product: CASSFLMGQGNETEAFF.

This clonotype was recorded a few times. CDR3 loop: CASSLTGGGEKLFF. DNA for the CDR3: TGTGCCAGCAGTTTAACAGGGGGTGGGGAAAAACTGTTTTTT. The chain joins TRBV12-3 or TRBV12-4 to TRBJ1-4, with 8 bases identical to TRBD1. This CDR3 contains 14 residues. The junction had 4 bases not matched to a gene; V was cut back by 2 bases and J by 8 bases.

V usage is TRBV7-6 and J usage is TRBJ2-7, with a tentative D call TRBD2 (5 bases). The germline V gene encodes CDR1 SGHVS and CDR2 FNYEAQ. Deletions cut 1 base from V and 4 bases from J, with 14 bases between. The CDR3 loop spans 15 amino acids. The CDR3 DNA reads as TGTGCCAGCAGCTTAGGGGCCCGTCGGGGATACGAGCAGTACTTC. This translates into CASSLGARRGYEQYF.

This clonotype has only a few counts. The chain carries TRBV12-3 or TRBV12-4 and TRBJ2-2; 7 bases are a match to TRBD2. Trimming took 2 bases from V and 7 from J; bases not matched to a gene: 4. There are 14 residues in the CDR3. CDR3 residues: CASSLSSGDGELFF. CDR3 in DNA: TGTGCCAGCAGTTTATCGAGCGGGGACGGGGAGCTGTTTTTT.

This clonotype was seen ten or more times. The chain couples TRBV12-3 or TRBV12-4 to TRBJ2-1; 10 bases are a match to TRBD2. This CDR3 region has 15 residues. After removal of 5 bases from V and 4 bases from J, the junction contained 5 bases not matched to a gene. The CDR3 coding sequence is TGTGCCAGCAGTCCCTTAGCGGGGGGTTACAATGAGCAGTTCTTC. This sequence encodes CASSPLAGGYNEQFF.

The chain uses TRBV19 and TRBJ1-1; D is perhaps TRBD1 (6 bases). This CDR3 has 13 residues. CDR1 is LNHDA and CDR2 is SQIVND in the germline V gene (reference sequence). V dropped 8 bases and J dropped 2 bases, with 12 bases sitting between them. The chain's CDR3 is CASSTGYNTEAFF. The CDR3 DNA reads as TGTGCCAGTTCCACAGGGTACAACACTGAAGCTTTCTTT. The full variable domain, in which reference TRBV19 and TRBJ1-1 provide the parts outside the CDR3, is DGGITQSPKYLFRKEGQNVTLSCEQNLNHDAMYWYRQDPGQGLRLIYYSQIVNDFQKGDIAEGYSVSREKKESFPLTVTSAQKNPTAFYLCASSTGYNTEAFFGQGTRLTVV.

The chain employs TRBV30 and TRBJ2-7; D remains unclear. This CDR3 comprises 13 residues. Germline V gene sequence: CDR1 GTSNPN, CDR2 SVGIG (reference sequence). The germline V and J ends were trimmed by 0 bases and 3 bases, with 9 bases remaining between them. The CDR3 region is CAWSVSEYYEQYF. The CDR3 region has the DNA TGTGCCTGGAGTGTATCAGAATACTACGAGCAGTACTTC.

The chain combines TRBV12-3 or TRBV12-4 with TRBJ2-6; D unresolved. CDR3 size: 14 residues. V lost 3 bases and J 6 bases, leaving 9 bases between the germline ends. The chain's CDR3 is CASSLAASANVLTF. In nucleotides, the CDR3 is TGTGCCAGCAGTTTGGCAGCGTCGGCCAACGTCCTGACTTTC.

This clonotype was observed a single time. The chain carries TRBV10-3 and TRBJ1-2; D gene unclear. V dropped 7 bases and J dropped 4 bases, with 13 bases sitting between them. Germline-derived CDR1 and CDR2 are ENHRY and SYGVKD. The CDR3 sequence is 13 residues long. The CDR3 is CAIKGWVSYGYTF. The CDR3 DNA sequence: TGTGCCATCAAGGGCTGGGTTTCCTATGGCTACACCTTC.

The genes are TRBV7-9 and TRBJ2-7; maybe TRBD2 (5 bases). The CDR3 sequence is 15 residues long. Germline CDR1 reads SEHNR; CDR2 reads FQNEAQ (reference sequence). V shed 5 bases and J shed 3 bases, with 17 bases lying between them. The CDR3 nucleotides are TGTGCCAGCAGCCTAAATTCCGGGGTTTACTACGAGCAGTACTTC. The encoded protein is CASSLNSGVYYEQYF.

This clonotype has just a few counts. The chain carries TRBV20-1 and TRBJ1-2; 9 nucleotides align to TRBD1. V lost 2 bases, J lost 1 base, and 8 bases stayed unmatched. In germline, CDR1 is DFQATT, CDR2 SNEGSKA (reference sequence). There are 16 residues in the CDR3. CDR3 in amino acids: CSARLGQGVFNYGYTF. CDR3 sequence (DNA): TGCAGTGCTAGATTGGGACAGGGCGTTTTTAACTATGGCTACACCTTC.

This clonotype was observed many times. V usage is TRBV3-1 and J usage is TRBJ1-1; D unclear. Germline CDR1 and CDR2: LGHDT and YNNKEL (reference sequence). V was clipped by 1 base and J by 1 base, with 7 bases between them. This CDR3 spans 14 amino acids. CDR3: CASSQGSGNTEAFF. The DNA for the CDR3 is TGTGCCAGCAGCCAAGGATCAGGGAACACTGAAGCTTTCTTT. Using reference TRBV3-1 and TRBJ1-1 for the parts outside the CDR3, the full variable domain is DTAVSQTPKYLVTQMGNDKSIKCEQNLGHDTMYWYKQDSKKFLKIMFSYNNKELIINETVPNRFSPKSPDKAHLNLHINSLELGDSAVYFCASSQGSGNTEAFFGQGTRLTVV.

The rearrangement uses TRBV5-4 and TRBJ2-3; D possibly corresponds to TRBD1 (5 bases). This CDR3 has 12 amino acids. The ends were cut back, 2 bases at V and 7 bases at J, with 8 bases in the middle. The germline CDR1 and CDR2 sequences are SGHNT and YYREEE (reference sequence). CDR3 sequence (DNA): TGTGCCAGCAGCTTTGGGGCCTATACGCAGTATTTT. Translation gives CASSFGAYTQYF.

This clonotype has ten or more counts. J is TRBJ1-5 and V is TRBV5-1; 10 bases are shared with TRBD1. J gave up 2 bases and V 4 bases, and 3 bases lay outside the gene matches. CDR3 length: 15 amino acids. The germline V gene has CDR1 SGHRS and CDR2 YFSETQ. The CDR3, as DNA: TGCGCCAGCAGCAGAGGGACAGGGGGCAATCAGCCCCAGCATTTT. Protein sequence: CASSRGTGGNQPQHF.

The CDR3 region has the DNA TGTGCCAGCAGTTTATCGGCAGTACAAGAGACCCAGTACTTC. Encoded protein: CASSLSAVQETQYF. The chain links TRBV12-3 or TRBV12-4 to TRBJ2-5; no firm D call. V lost 2 bases and J lost 2, with 9 bases in between. The CDR3 has 14 residues.

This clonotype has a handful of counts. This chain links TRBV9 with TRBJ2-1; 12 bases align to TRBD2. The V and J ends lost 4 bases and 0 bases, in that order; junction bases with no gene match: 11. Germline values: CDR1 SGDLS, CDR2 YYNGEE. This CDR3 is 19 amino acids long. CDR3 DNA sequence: TGTGCCAGCAGCCCTAGGACTAGCGGGGTGGGGTTCTCCTACAATGAGCAGTTCTTC. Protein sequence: CASSPRTSGVGFSYNEQFF.

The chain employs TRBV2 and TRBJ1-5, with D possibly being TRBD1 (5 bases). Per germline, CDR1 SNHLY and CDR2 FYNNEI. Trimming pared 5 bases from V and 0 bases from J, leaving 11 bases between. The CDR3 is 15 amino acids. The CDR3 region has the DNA TGTGCCAGCAGTCGGGACGGCTTTAGCAATCAGCCCCAGCATTTT. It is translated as CASSRDGFSNQPQHF.

CDR3 sequence reads: CASSGPEYTQYF. CDR3 coding DNA: TGTGCCAGCAGCGGGCCGGAGTATACGCAGTATTTT. The V and J genes are TRBV7-8 and TRBJ2-3; no definite D call. Trimming took off 5 bases at V and 7 bases at J, with 10 bases between the two ends. The CDR3 loop spans 12 amino acids. CDR1 is SGHVS, CDR2 FQNEAQ, per germline.

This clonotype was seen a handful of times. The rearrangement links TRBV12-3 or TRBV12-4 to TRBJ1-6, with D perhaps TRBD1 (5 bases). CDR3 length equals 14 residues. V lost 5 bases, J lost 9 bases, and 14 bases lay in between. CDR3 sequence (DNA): TGTGCCAGCAGTCTCCGCGGGGGAGGTTCACCCCTCCACTTT. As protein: CASSLRGGGSPLHF.

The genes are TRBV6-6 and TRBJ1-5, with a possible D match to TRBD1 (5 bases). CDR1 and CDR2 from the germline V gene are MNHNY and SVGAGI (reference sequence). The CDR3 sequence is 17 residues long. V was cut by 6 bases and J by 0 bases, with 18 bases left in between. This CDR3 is CASSPGPGLYSNQPQHF. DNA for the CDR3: TGTGCCAGCAGCCCGGGACCAGGGCTATATAGCAATCAGCCCCAGCATTTT.

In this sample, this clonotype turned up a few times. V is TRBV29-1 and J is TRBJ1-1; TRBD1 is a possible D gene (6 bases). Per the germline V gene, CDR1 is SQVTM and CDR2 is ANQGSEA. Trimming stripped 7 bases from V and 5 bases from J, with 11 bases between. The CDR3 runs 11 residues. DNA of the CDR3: TGCAGCGCCAGAGGGGGAACTGAAGCTTTCTTT. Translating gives CSARGGTEAFF.

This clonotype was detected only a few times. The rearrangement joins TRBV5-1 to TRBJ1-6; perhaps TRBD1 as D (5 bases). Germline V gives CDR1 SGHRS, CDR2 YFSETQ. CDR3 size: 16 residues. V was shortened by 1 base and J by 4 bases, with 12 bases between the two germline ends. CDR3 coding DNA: TGCGCCAGCAGCTTGAGTCCACAGGCATATAATTCACCCCTCCACTTT. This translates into CASSLSPQAYNSPLHF.

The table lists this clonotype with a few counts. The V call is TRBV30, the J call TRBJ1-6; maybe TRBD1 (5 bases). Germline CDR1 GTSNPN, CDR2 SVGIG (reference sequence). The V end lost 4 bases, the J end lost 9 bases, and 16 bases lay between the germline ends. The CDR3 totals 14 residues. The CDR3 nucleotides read TGTGCCTGGAAGTCGGACATAAGGTCTTCACCCCTCCACTTT. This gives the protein CAWKSDIRSSPLHF.

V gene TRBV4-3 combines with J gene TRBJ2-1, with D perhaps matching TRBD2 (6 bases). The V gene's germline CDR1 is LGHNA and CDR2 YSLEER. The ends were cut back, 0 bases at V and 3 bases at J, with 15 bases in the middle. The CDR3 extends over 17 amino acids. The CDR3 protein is CASSQDIGQGGYNEQFF. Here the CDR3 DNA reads TGCGCCAGCAGCCAAGATATAGGCCAGGGAGGCTACAATGAGCAGTTCTTC.

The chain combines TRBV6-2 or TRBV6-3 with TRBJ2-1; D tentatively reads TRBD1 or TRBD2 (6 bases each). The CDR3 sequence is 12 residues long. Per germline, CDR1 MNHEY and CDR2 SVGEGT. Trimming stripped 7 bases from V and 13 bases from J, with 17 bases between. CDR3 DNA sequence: TGTGCCAGCACCCTGGGGGCGGGAAACCAGTTCTTC. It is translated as CASTLGAGNQFF.

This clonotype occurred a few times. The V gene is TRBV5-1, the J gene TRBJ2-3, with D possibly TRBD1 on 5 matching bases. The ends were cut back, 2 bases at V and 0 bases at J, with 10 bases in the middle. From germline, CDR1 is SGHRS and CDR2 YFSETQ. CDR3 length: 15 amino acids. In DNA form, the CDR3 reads TGCGCCAGCAGCTTAACAGGCGAGAGCACAGATACGCAGTATTTT. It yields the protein CASSLTGESTDTQYF.

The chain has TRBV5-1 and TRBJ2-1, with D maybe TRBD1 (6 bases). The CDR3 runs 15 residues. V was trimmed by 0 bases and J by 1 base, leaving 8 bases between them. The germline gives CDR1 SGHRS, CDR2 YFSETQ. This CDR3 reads CASSLDRVSYNEQFF. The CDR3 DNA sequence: TGCGCCAGCAGCTTGGACAGGGTTTCCTACAATGAGCAGTTCTTC.

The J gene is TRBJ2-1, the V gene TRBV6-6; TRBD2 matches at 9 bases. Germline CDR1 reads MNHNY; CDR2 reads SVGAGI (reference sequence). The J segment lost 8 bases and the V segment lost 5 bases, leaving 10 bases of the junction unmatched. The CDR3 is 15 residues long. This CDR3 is CASSTAGTSFDEQFF. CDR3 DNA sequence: TGTGCCAGCAGTACCGCCGGGACTAGCTTCGATGAGCAGTTCTTC.

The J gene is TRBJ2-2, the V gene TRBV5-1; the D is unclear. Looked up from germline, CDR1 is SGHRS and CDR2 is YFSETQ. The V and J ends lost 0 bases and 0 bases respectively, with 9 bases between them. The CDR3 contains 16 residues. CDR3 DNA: TGCGCCAGCAGCTTGGATGCATCCGCGAACACCGGGGAGCTGTTTTTT. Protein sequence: CASSLDASANTGELFF.

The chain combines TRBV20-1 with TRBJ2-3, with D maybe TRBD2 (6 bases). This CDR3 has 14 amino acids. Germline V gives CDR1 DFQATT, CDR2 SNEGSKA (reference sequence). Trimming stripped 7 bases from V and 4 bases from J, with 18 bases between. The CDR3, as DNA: TGCAGTGTAGGAGGGATAGCTGTGTCAGATACGCAGTATTTT. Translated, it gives CSVGGIAVSDTQYF.